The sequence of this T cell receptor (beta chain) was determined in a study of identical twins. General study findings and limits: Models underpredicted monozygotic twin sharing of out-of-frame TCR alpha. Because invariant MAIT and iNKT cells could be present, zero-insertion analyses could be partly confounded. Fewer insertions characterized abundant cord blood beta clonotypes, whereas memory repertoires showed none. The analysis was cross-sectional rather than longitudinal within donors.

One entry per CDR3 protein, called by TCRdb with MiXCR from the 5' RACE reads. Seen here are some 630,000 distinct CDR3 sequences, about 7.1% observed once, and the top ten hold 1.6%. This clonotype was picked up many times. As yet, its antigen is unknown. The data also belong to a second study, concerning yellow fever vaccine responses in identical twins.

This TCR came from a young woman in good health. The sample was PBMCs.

For the CDR3, the DNA is TGTGCCACCAGTGTAGCAGGTTCTGGCGAGCAGTACTTC. It yields the protein CATSVAGSGEQYF. This sequence joins TRBV24-1 and TRBJ2-7; D is unclear. CDR1 is KGHDR and CDR2 is SFDVKD in the germline V gene. The CDR3 is 13 amino acids. The ends were cut back, 5 bases at V and 6 bases at J, with 13 bases in the middle.